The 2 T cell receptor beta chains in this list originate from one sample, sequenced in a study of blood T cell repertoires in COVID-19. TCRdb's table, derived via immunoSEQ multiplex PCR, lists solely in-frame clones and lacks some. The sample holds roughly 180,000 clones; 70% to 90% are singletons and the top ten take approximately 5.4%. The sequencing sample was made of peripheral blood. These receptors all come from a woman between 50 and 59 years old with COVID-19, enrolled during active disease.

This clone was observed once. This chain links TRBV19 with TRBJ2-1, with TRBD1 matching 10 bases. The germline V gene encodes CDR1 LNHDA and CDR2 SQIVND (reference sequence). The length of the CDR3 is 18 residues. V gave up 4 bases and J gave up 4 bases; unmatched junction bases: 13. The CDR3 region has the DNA TGTGCCAGTAGTAGGGGACAGGGGACCCTCGTTTTTTACAATGAGCAGTTCTTC. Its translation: CASSRGQGTLVFYNEQFF. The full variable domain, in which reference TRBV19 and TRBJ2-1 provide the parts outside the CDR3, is DGGITQSPKYLFRKEGQNVTLSCEQNLNHDAMYWYRQDPGQGLRLIYYSQIVNDFQKGDIAEGYSVSREKKESFPLTVTSAQKNPTAFYLCASSRGQGTLVFYNEQFFGPGTRLTVL.

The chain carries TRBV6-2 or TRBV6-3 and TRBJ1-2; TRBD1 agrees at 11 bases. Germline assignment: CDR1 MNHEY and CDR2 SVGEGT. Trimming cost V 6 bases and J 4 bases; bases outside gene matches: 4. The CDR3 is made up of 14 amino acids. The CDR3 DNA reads TGTGCCAGCAGCGCAGGACAGGGGGCCTATGGCTACACCTTC. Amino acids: CASSAGQGAYGYTF.